The 27 T cell receptor beta chains presented below share a single source sample, sequenced in a study of early T cells in non-severe SARS-CoV-2 infection. TCRdb itself ran the 5' RACE reads through MiXCR, one entry per CDR3 protein. The table lists over 60,000 distinct CDR3 sequences, about a tenth of them singletons. Sequences were derived from whole blood, sampled at baseline. These receptors all stem from an adult who was a healthcare worker with PCR-confirmed SARS-CoV-2 infection or an uninfected control (not recorded which).

This clonotype was observed many times. V gene TRBV19 combines with J gene TRBJ2-5; TRBD1 or TRBD2 may be the D gene (6 bases each). The CDR3 loop spans 14 amino acids. The germline V gene has CDR1 LNHDA and CDR2 SQIVND (reference sequence). Deletions cut 6 bases from V and 4 bases from J, with 15 bases between. CDR3 residues: CASSPRGGAETQYF. The CDR3, as DNA: TGTGCCAGTAGCCCCAGGGGCGGGGCAGAGACCCAGTACTTC.

The chain uses TRBV20-1 and TRBJ1-6, with D unclear. Trimming removed 0 bases at V and 0 bases at J, with 12 bases between. The CDR3 sequence is 17 residues long. The germline gives CDR1 DFQATT, CDR2 SNEGSKA (reference sequence). In DNA form, the CDR3 reads TGCAGTGCTAGAGAGCCTCGTGGGAGCTCCTATAATTCACCCCTCCACTTT. Its translation: CSAREPRGSSYNSPLHF.

Ten or more counts support this clonotype. The chain combines TRBV11-2 with TRBJ2-3; unclear D gene. Germline values: CDR1 SGHAT, CDR2 FQNNGV. This CDR3 spans 13 amino acids. Trimming took off 8 bases at V and 0 bases at J, with 9 bases between the two ends. As DNA, the CDR3 is TGTGCCAGCGCGTCCTATAGCACAGATACGCAGTATTTT. The encoded protein is CASASYSTDTQYF.

With respect to this clonotype: At one end the junction does not follow the germline gene, possibly because of a read error. V usage is TRBV14 and J usage is TRBJ2-2; maybe TRBD2 (5 bases). CDR1 is SGHDN, CDR2 FVKESK, per germline. The CDR3 runs to 14 residues. CDR3 nucleotide sequence: TGTGTCAGCAGCCGGGGAGCAAACACCGGGGAGCTGTTTTTT. The encoded protein is CVSSRGANTGELFF.

J is TRBJ1-3 and V is TRBV14, with D maybe TRBD1 (5 bases). The CDR3 runs to 16 residues. Germline-derived CDR1 and CDR2 are SGHDN and FVKESK. The V end lost 3 bases, the J end lost 0 bases, and 12 bases lay between the germline ends. Here the CDR3 DNA reads TGTGCCAGCAGCCACCTGGGACTACTCTCTGGAAACACCATATATTTT. Encoded protein: CASSHLGLLSGNTIYF. The entire variable domain, with the rest obtained from reference TRBV14 and TRBJ1-3, is as follows: EAGVTQFPSHSVIEKGQTVTLRCDPISGHDNLYWYRRVMGKEIKFLLHFVKESKQDESGMPNNRFLAERTGGTYSTLKVQPAELEDSGVYFCASSHLGLLSGNTIYFGEGSWLTVV.

V and J are TRBV5-4 and TRBJ1-1; D is perhaps TRBD1 (6 bases). The ends were cut back, 3 bases at V and 2 bases at J, with 11 bases in the middle. Germline CDR1 is SGHNT and CDR2 is YYREEE (reference sequence). The CDR3 runs 14 residues. CDR3 bases: TGTGCCAGCAGCTCTCAGGGGATTAACACTGAAGCTTTCTTT. Encoded protein: CASSSQGINTEAFF.

This clonotype appeared a few times. The CDR3 sequence is CASSQATRYEAFF. The CDR3 DNA is TGCGCCAGCAGCCAAGCTACCCGGTATGAAGCTTTCTTT. The rearrangement joins TRBV4-1 to TRBJ1-1; D gene unclear. Trimming cost V 1 base and J 7 bases, with 10 bases left between them. The CDR3 spans 13 residues. Germline CDR1 MGHRA, CDR2 YSYEKL.

This chain uses TRBV29-1 with TRBJ1-2; perhaps TRBD1 as D (5 bases). V was shortened by 1 base and J by 2 bases, with 14 bases between the two germline ends. The CDR3 is 15 residues long. Germline V gene lookup returns CDR1 SQVTM and CDR2 ANQGSEA. CDR3 coding DNA: TGCAGCGTTGAAGGCGGTCGGGGCACAAACTATGGCTACACCTTC. This sequence encodes CSVEGGRGTNYGYTF.

The J gene is TRBJ2-3, the V gene TRBV24-1, with D perhaps given as TRBD1 or TRBD2 (6 bases each). CDR3 length equals 15 residues. CDR1 is KGHDR and CDR2 is SFDVKD in the germline V gene. Trimming stripped 6 bases from V and 1 base from J, with 13 bases between. In DNA, the CDR3 is TGTGCCACCAGTCCTCGGGGGCTCGGCACAGATACGCAGTATTTT. Encoded protein: CATSPRGLGTDTQYF.

This clonotype was found many times. This rearrangement joins TRBV6-5 to TRBJ2-2; the D is unclear. Trimming stripped 2 bases from V and 1 base from J, with 8 bases between. The CDR3 runs 15 residues. Looked up from germline, CDR1 is MNHEY and CDR2 is SVGAGI. The CDR3 region has the DNA TGTGCCAGCAGTTACAGGACGGTGAACACCGGGGAGCTGTTTTTT. This gives the protein CASSYRTVNTGELFF.

A few counts support this clonotype. The V gene is TRBV12-3 or TRBV12-4, the J gene TRBJ1-4; no definite D call. This CDR3 comprises 11 residues. Trimming removed 6 bases at V and 4 bases at J, with 3 bases between. The CDR3, as DNA: TGTGCCAGCAGATTTAATGAAAAACTGTTTTTT. Translating it yields CASRFNEKLFF.

This clonotype was counted between two and nine times. The V call is TRBV10-3, the J call TRBJ2-7; maybe TRBD1 (6 bases). This CDR3 is built from 14 residues. V lost 4 bases, J lost 7 bases, and 17 bases lay in between. The germline V gene has CDR1 ENHRY and CDR2 SYGVKD. In DNA, the CDR3 is TGTGCCATCAGTGGACTTGGGGGACACATAGAGCAGTACTTC. It is translated as CAISGLGGHIEQYF.

The chain employs TRBV27 and TRBJ1-2; D unclear. The germline V gene encodes CDR1 MNHEY and CDR2 SMNVEV (reference sequence). There are 13 residues in the CDR3. With 2 bases removed from V and 4 bases from J, the gap between germline ends came to 8 bases. CDR3 sequence reads: CASSLNHAYGYTF. DNA of the CDR3: TGTGCCAGCAGTTTAAACCATGCCTATGGCTACACCTTC.

This clonotype has at least ten counts. The chain recombines TRBV7-2 with TRBJ2-7; D is unclear. V lost 4 bases to trimming and J lost 3 bases, with 7 bases between them. The CDR3 length is 12 residues. Germline V gene sequence: CDR1 SGHTA, CDR2 FQGNSA. The CDR3 sequence: CASSSYNYEQYF. The CDR3 DNA sequence: TGTGCCAGCAGCTCCTACAACTACGAGCAGTACTTC. The full variable domain, its missing parts supplied by reference TRBV7-2 and TRBJ2-7, is GAGVSQSPSNKVTEKGKDVELRCDPISGHTALYWYRQSLGQGLEFLIYFQGNSAPDKSGLPSDRFSAERTGGSVSTLTIQRTQQEDSAVYLCASSSYNYEQYFGPGTRLTVT.

J is TRBJ2-2 and V is TRBV5-1; D gene ambiguous. The CDR3 covers 17 residues. Germline loops: CDR1 SGHRS, CDR2 YFSETQ. Trimming removed 0 bases from V and 4 bases from J, with 16 bases in between. The CDR3 loop is CASSLGVTPSGTGELFF. CDR3 coding DNA: TGCGCCAGCAGCTTGGGGGTGACACCTTCGGGCACCGGGGAGCTGTTTTTT.

This clonotype was recorded a few times. The chain has TRBV7-9 and TRBJ2-3; 9 bases match TRBD1. J was trimmed by 0 bases and V by 5 bases; bases with no gene match: 6. This CDR3 is built from 16 residues. Germline V gene sequence: CDR1 SEHNR, CDR2 FQNEAQ (reference sequence). The CDR3 is CASSTRQGVSTDTQYF. Here the CDR3 DNA reads TGTGCCAGCAGCACCCGACAGGGGGTTAGCACAGATACGCAGTATTTT.

This clonotype has more than one count but fewer than ten. In nucleotides, the CDR3 is TGTGCCAGCAGTTGGGACAGGGATCGGGAAACTGAAGCTTTCTTT. Translating it yields CASSWDRDRETEAFF. V gene TRBV12-3 or TRBV12-4 combines with J gene TRBJ1-1, with 9 bases matching TRBD1. The CDR3 spans 15 residues. J gave up 5 bases and V 4 bases, and 8 bases lay outside the gene matches.

This clonotype was counted a few times. The chain links TRBV6-2 or TRBV6-3 to TRBJ1-5; D not resolved. Trimming removed 6 bases from V and 0 bases from J, with 12 bases in between. Germline assignment: CDR1 MNHEY and CDR2 SVGEGT. This CDR3 has 15 amino acids. In nucleotides, the CDR3 is TGTGCCAGCAGCCCCGTGGGGTATAGCAATCAGCCCCAGCATTTT. Translation: CASSPVGYSNQPQHF.

This clonotype was found many times. The chain couples TRBV3-1 to TRBJ1-1; 9 bases agree with TRBD1. The CDR3 runs 17 residues. V lost 0 bases, J lost 10 bases, and 15 bases stayed unmatched. CDR1 LGHDT and CDR2 YNNKEL come from the germline V gene (reference sequence). The CDR3 sequence is CASSQDYGTGSSQGAFF. In nucleotides, the CDR3 is TGTGCCAGCAGCCAAGACTACGGGACAGGGTCGTCTCAGGGAGCTTTCTTT.

This clonotype has ten or more counts. The chain joins TRBV6-6 to TRBJ1-1; no clear D. CDR1 and CDR2 (germline): MNHNY, SVGAGI (reference sequence). The CDR3 runs 12 residues. Between the trimmed V and J ends, which lost 1 base and 1 base, there was a span of 1 base. The CDR3 reads CASSYWNTEAFF. Written as DNA, the CDR3 is TGTGCCAGCAGTTACTGGAACACTGAAGCTTTCTTT.

This clonotype was seen a handful of times. This chain joins TRBV11-2 and TRBJ2-3, with 10 bases matching TRBD2. Losses at the gene ends were 1 base for V and 4 bases for J; bases not matched to a gene: 8. In germline, CDR1 is SGHAT, CDR2 FQNNGV. The CDR3 contains 17 residues. CDR3 DNA: TGTGCCAGCAGCTTAGTTGCCCTAGCGGGGGCGTCAGATACGCAGTATTTT. Its protein product is CASSLVALAGASDTQYF.

This clonotype was detected only a few times. The gene calls are TRBV4-1 and TRBJ2-5; 11 positions match TRBD2. The CDR3 totals 18 residues. Germline assignment: CDR1 MGHRA and CDR2 YSYEKL. Germline trimming cut 3 bases from V and 2 bases from J; bases unmatched to any gene: 11. In DNA form, the CDR3 reads TGCGCCAGCAGCCAGGTTGCTAGCGGGGGGTCAGCACAAGAGACCCAGTACTTC. Amino acids: CASSQVASGGSAQETQYF.

This clonotype occurred many times. The chain combines TRBV5-6 with TRBJ1-4; D unresolved. V dropped 0 bases and J dropped 8 bases, with 11 bases sitting between them. The germline gives CDR1 SGHDT, CDR2 YYEEEE. The CDR3 has 14 residues. The CDR3 DNA reads as TGTGCCAGCAGCTTGGACGGGTTAGGGGAAAAACTGTTTTTT. Its translation is CASSLDGLGEKLFF.

The chain joins TRBV24-1 to TRBJ2-1; TRBD1 matches at 9 bases. Germline V CDR1 and CDR2: KGHDR, SFDVKD. V lost 7 bases, J lost 4 bases, and 4 bases stayed unmatched. CDR3 size: 14 residues. The CDR3 bases are TGTGCCACCAGCACCGGACAGGGGTACAATGAGCAGTTCTTC. This gives the protein CATSTGQGYNEQFF.

This clonotype was counted a single time. V is TRBV3-1 and J is TRBJ2-7; a possible D gene is TRBD1 (5 bases). The CDR3 length is 11 residues. Germline-derived CDR1 and CDR2 are LGHDT and YNNKEL (reference sequence). The V gene lost 4 bases and the J gene lost 10 bases, with 11 bases spanning the gap. The CDR3 nucleotides read TGTGCCAGCAGCCGGCAGGGATTTCAGTACTTC. This gives the protein CASSRQGFQYF.

This clonotype was counted a few times. The J gene is TRBJ2-5, the V gene TRBV5-1; D might be TRBD1 or TRBD2, each matching 5 bases. The germline CDR1 and CDR2 sequences are SGHRS and YFSETQ. V was cut by 0 bases and J by 3 bases, with 6 bases left in between. CDR3 length: 13 residues. CDR3 amino acids: CASSLGGEETQYF. The CDR3 nucleotides are TGCGCCAGCAGCTTGGGAGGGGAAGAGACCCAGTACTTC.

The sample holds many counts of this clonotype. The rearrangement uses TRBV5-6 and TRBJ2-7; D possibly corresponds to TRBD1 (6 bases). The CDR3 extends over 15 amino acids. Trimming left V 1 base short and J 2 bases short, with 13 bases between. The germline V gene has CDR1 SGHDT and CDR2 YYEEEE. CDR3 in amino acids: CASSLRSGVTYEQYF. The DNA for the CDR3 is TGTGCCAGCAGCTTGAGGTCAGGGGTCACCTACGAGCAGTACTTC.